Sequencing of this T cell receptor (beta chain) was carried out in a study of T cell repertoires in cytomegalovirus infection. The V gene's germline CDR1 is MNHEY and CDR2 SVGEGT. The length of the CDR3 is 16 residues. Unmatched junction bases numbered 2, after V lost 2 bases and J lost 0 bases. TCRdb ran MiXCR on the reads and lists one entry per CDR3 protein. The table lists around 260,000 distinct CDR3 sequences, roughly 23% of them singletons. There are a few counts of this clonotype. The V call is TRBV6-2 or TRBV6-3, the J call TRBJ2-1; 9 nucleotides match TRBD1. This receptor was taken from a human donor in good health (CMV status not recorded). Some clones in this sample may be carry-over from other donors' samples. Material for sequencing was PBMCs. The CDR3 reads CASSYGTGSSYNEQFF. The CDR3 DNA follows: TGTGCCAGCAGTTACGGGACAGGGAGCTCCTACAATGAGCAGTTCTTC.